This T cell receptor beta chain was captured in a study of cytotoxic CD8 clonotypes in ibrutinib-treated CLL. Study-wide findings and caveats: Public clonotypes showed up rarely, and on treatment they shrank or held steady.

With respect to this clone: Its cognate antigen is unknown.

The CDR3 spans 16 residues. V gave up 4 bases and J gave up 3 bases, with 17 bases separating them. Germline lookup yields CDR1 SGDLS and CDR2 YYNGEE. Measured with immunoSEQ multiplex PCR; TCRdb has only the in-frame clones, and not every one. The table lists more than 60,000 clones, over 80% of them singletons. V is TRBV9 and J is TRBJ1-3, with no clear D. The receptor comes from a human donor with chronic lymphocytic leukemia. The specimen was PBMCs, collected after 24 months of ibrutinib treatment. The DNA of the CDR3 is TGTGCCAGCAGCCCCCAGGTAGGGCTGCTTGGAAACACCATATATTTT. Encoded protein: CASSPQVGLLGNTIYF.